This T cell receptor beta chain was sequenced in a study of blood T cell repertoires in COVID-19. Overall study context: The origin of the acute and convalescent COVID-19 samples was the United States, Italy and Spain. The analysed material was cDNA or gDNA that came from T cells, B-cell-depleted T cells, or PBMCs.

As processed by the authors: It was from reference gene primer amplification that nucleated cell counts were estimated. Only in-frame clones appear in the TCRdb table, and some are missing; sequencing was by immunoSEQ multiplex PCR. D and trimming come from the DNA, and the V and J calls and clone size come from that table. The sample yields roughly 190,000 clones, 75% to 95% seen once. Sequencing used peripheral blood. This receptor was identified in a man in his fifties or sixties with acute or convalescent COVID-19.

CDR3 residues: CASSQVLDTQYF. The CDR3, as DNA: TGCGCCAGCAGCCAAGTTCTAGATACGCAGTATTTT. The chain employs TRBV4-1 and TRBJ2-3; D gene ambiguous. The V gene's germline CDR1 is MGHRA and CDR2 YSYEKL. Trimming took 1 base from V and 5 from J, leaving 4 bases between them. There are 12 residues in the CDR3.